Each of the 3 T cell receptor beta chains below was sequenced from the same sample in a study of CD8+ T cells in alopecia areata. Treatment here: oral pan-JAK inhibitor, 5-10 mg twice daily. In each case, RNA was isolated and then reverse transcribed into cDNA as the sequencing template. Generated by immunoSEQ multiplex PCR, the TCRdb table keeps only in-frame clones and is missing some. The repertoire holds some 150,000 clones, with around 83% as singletons. Sequencing used CD8+ T cells sorted from blood, obtained at week 4, from a patient treated with tofacitinib. These receptors all come from a human donor with alopecia areata.

The V gene is TRBV27, the J gene TRBJ2-7; D is undetermined. V was trimmed by 6 bases and J by 1 base, leaving 13 bases between them. The CDR3 is made up of 14 amino acids. The germline V gene has CDR1 MNHEY and CDR2 SMNVEV (reference sequence). The DNA of the CDR3 is TGTGCCAGCAGCCCGGCGGCAGTTTCCTACGAGCAGTACTTC. Residues: CASSPAAVSYEQYF.

The gene calls are TRBV5-4 and TRBJ2-5; D is unresolved. The germline CDR1 and CDR2 sequences are SGHNT and YYREEE (reference sequence). Trimming took off 9 bases at V and 2 bases at J, with 14 bases between the two ends. This CDR3 is 13 amino acids long. For the CDR3, the DNA is TGTGCCACCGCCTTGCGTGAGCAAGAGACCCAGTACTTC. This sequence encodes CATALREQETQYF.

The chain combines TRBV29-1 with TRBJ2-1; D remains ambiguous. The CDR3 spans 14 residues. The ends were cut back, 4 bases at V and 4 bases at J, with 14 bases in the middle. Germline CDR1 reads SQVTM; CDR2 reads ANQGSEA. CDR3 DNA sequence: TGCAGCGTTGGAGCTTTGGAAAGTTACAATGAGCAGTTCTTC. This gives the protein CSVGALESYNEQFF.